Presented here are 13 T cell receptor beta chains from one specimen sequenced in a study of blood T cell repertoires in COVID-19 (TCRdb year 2020). Library preparation used the immunoSEQ multiplex PCR assay. Held by TCRdb, this immuneACCESS table contains in-frame sequences only and omits some clones. Under half of the omission traces to an unresolved V gene where checked; the cause of the rest is unknown. A total of some 290,000 clones appear in this sample, 81% of them only once. The ten largest make up just under 3% of the sample. The source material was peripheral blood. These receptors were collected from a woman aged 55-70 years with active or convalescent COVID-19.

This clone has more than one count but fewer than ten. The gene calls are TRBV6-5 and TRBJ1-6, with a possible D match to TRBD1 (5 bases). The CDR3 runs 14 residues. In germline, CDR1 is MNHEY, CDR2 SVGAGI. With 7 bases removed from V and 8 bases from J, the gap between germline ends came to 15 bases. The CDR3 DNA reads as TGTGCCAGCAAAACGGCGGACACCGATTCACCCCTCCACTTT. This gives the protein CASKTADTDSPLHF.

The chain employs TRBV14 and TRBJ1-1, with TRBD1 as a possible D gene (6 bases). The CDR3 has 13 residues. V was clipped by 4 bases and J by 8 bases, with 14 bases between them. Germline CDR1 is SGHDN and CDR2 is FVKESK. The CDR3 here is CASSPTRGAEAFF. CDR3 in DNA: TGTGCCAGCAGCCCCACTCGGGGGGCCGAAGCTTTCTTT.

V is TRBV3-1 (or the pseudogene TRBV3-2) and J is TRBJ2-6; D is unresolved. CDR1 is LGHDT, CDR2 YNNKEL, per germline (reference sequence). The CDR3 contains 14 residues. Trimming removed 6 bases from V and 0 bases from J, with 6 bases in between. The CDR3 is CASRHISGANVLTF. The CDR3 nucleotides are TGTGCCAGCAGGCACATCTCTGGGGCCAACGTCCTGACTTTC.

CDR3 DNA: TGTGCCAGTAGTATACAAGCACAGGGACCGAACACTGAAGCTTTCTTT. Its protein product is CASSIQAQGPNTEAFF. The V gene is TRBV19, the J gene TRBJ1-1; possibly TRBD1 for D (6 bases). Germline CDR1 is LNHDA and CDR2 is SQIVND (reference sequence). The CDR3 extends over 16 amino acids. Trimming left V 2 bases short and J 1 base short, with 14 bases between.

This clone was seen just once. The germline gene is not matched at one end of the junction; a read error may be the cause. Written as DNA, the CDR3 is TGCGCCAGCAGTCAAGAAGCGACTAGCGGGGATATTCAGTACTTC. Protein product: CASSQEATSGDIQYF. The chain combines TRBV4-1 with TRBJ2-4; TRBD2 matches at 11 bases. Per the germline V gene, CDR1 is MGHRA and CDR2 is YSYEKL. This CDR3 spans 15 amino acids.

V and J are TRBV7-3 and TRBJ1-1; 7 bases agree with TRBD1. This CDR3 has 17 amino acids. The ends lost 0 bases at V and 0 bases at J; junction bases unmatched: 7. Germline V gives CDR1 SGHTA, CDR2 FQGTGA. The CDR3 nucleotides are TGTGCCAGCAGCTTAACCCGACAGGGATGGATGAACACTGAAGCTTTCTTT. Translated, it gives CASSLTRQGWMNTEAFF.

V gene TRBV5-6 combines with J gene TRBJ2-7, with a weak D call TRBD1 (5 bases). Trimming cost V 4 bases and J 6 bases, with 14 bases left between them. This CDR3 has 13 amino acids. Germline V gene data show CDR1 as SGHDT and CDR2 as YYEEEE. The CDR3 loop reads CASSPPQGSEQYF. The CDR3 DNA reads as TGTGCCAGCAGCCCTCCGCAGGGAAGCGAGCAGTACTTC.

The chain has TRBV2 and TRBJ1-4; 7 positions match TRBD1. From germline, CDR1 is SNHLY and CDR2 FYNNEI. The CDR3 is made up of 14 amino acids. Germline trimming cut 5 bases from V and 7 bases from J; bases unmatched to any gene: 7. The CDR3 is CASSKTGMGEKLFF. CDR3 nucleotides: TGTGCCAGCAGTAAGACAGGGATGGGTGAAAAACTGTTTTTT.

The chain has TRBV4-2 and TRBJ1-1; D possibly corresponds to TRBD1 (6 bases). Germline loops: CDR1 LGHNA, CDR2 YNFKEQ. V was shortened by 0 bases and J by 1 base, with 18 bases between the two germline ends. The CDR3 spans 18 residues. The CDR3 nucleotides are TGTGCCAGCAGCCAAGATTTGGGGGCTAGGGGTGGGAACACTGAAGCTTTCTTT. It codes for CASSQDLGARGGNTEAFF.

The chain uses TRBV23-1 and TRBJ1-1; D unresolved. TRBV23-1 is flagged as an ORF with uncertain function. The CDR3 is made up of 12 amino acids. V was pared by 6 bases and J by 1 base, with 6 bases between. CDR3 residues: CASRDWNTEAFF. The CDR3 bases are TGCGCCAGCAGGGACTGGAACACTGAAGCTTTCTTT.

The sample holds a few counts of this clone. The chain combines TRBV10-3 with TRBJ1-4; weak D call: TRBD1 (5 bases). CDR3 length equals 15 residues. Germline V gene data show CDR1 as ENHRY and CDR2 as SYGVKD. V dropped 0 bases and J dropped 5 bases, with 10 bases sitting between them. Written as DNA, the CDR3 is TGTGCCATCAGTGAGTCGAAGGGGATAAATGAAAAACTGTTTTTT. Its protein product is CAISESKGINEKLFF.

This clone has only one observation. The gene calls are TRBV29-1 and TRBJ1-2; D not resolved. In germline, CDR1 is SQVTM, CDR2 ANQGSEA. CDR3 length: 13 amino acids. Between the trimmed V and J ends, which lost 2 bases and 4 bases, there was a span of 11 bases. The CDR3 region is CSVEIGGGYGYTF. The CDR3 nucleotides read TGCAGCGTTGAAATAGGAGGTGGCTATGGCTACACCTTC.

The rearrangement joins TRBV9 to TRBJ1-1; D might be TRBD1 (5 bases). Germline V gene sequence: CDR1 SGDLS, CDR2 YYNGEE. The CDR3 is made up of 13 amino acids. V lost 3 bases, J lost 1 base, and 7 bases lay in between. CDR3 protein: CASSGGQNTEAFF. The CDR3 region has the DNA TGTGCCAGCAGCGGAGGACAGAACACTGAAGCTTTCTTT.